The 6 T cell receptor beta chains below come from one sample, sequenced in a study. From the RT-PCR reads, TCRdb called clonotypes with MiXCR, one entry per CDR3 protein. This table has almost 700,000 distinct CDR3 sequences, 14% appearing once. Sequencing was done on a sample of memory CD4+ T cells from blood. Source of these receptors: a female donor in good health, serving as a healthy control.

The sample holds one count of this clonotype. The chain is built from TRBV5-1 and TRBJ2-3; D gene ambiguous. The CDR3 runs 14 residues. Germline assignment: CDR1 SGHRS and CDR2 YFSETQ. Trimming left V 2 bases short and J 2 bases short, with 9 bases between. DNA for the CDR3: TGCGCCAGCAGCTTTTTTGGGGACACAGATACGCAGTATTTT. Its protein is CASSFFGDTDTQYF. The variable domain in full, with the rest retrieved from reference TRBV5-1 and TRBJ2-3, is KAGVTQTPRYLIKTRGQQVTLSCSPISGHRSVSWYQQTPGQGLQFLFEYFSETQRNKGNFPGRFSGRQFSNSRSEMNVSTLELGDSALYLCASSFFGDTDTQYFGPGTRLTVL.

This clonotype was counted once. The rearrangement uses TRBV9 and TRBJ2-5, with TRBD2 matching 10 bases. Germline trimming cut 4 bases from V and 2 bases from J; bases unmatched to any gene: 8. The V gene's germline CDR1 is SGDLS and CDR2 YYNGEE. The CDR3 contains 16 residues. DNA of the CDR3: TGTGCCAGCAGCCCGCAGGTTAGCGGGGGGCAAGAGACCCAGTACTTC. This translates into CASSPQVSGGQETQYF.

V gene TRBV27 combines with J gene TRBJ1-5; D gene ambiguous. Between the trimmed V and J ends, which lost 3 bases and 4 bases, there was a span of 1 base. Germline CDR1 and CDR2: MNHEY and SMNVEV (reference sequence). The CDR3 has 11 amino acids. CDR3 sequence reads: CASSFNQPQHF. In nucleotides, the CDR3 is TGTGCCAGCAGTTTTAATCAGCCCCAGCATTTT.

The chain couples TRBV10-3 to TRBJ1-1, with 8 bases identical to TRBD1. CDR3 length: 14 amino acids. Germline CDR1 and CDR2: ENHRY and SYGVKD. V shed 5 bases and J 3 bases; nucleotides not matched to a gene: 5. This CDR3 is CAISRTGTDTEAFF. The CDR3 DNA is TGTGCCATCAGTCGGACAGGGACCGACACTGAAGCTTTCTTT.

This clonotype showed up many times. The gene calls are TRBV4-3 and TRBJ2-6; D is perhaps TRBD2 (5 bases). The CDR3 is 16 residues long. The germline gives CDR1 LGHNA, CDR2 YSLEER. V shed 0 bases and J shed 4 bases, with 10 bases lying between them. The CDR3 sequence: CASSQEQTTGANVLTF. The CDR3 DNA sequence: TGCGCCAGCAGCCAAGAGCAGACTACCGGGGCCAACGTCCTGACTTTC.

This clonotype was picked up many times. This sequence joins TRBV29-1 and TRBJ2-1; D gene ambiguous. The CDR3 spans 12 residues. Trimming cost V 4 bases and J 0 bases, with 4 bases left between them. Looked up from germline, CDR1 is SQVTM and CDR2 is ANQGSEA. The DNA of the CDR3 is TGCAGCGTTGTGTCCTCCTACAATGAGCAGTTCTTC. This translates into CSVVSSYNEQFF.